These 21 T cell receptor beta chains were all obtained from the same sample, sequenced in a study of response to subunit inactivated influenza vaccine. TCRdb ran MiXCR on the RT-PCR reads and lists one entry per CDR3 protein. The sample includes approximately 500,000 distinct CDR3 sequences, less than 15% of them seen just once. Sample: PBMCs from blood, taken approximately 13 days after vaccination. The receptor source for this set is a man between 50 and 59 years old who received an inactivated influenza vaccine.

The V and J genes are TRBV20-1 and TRBJ2-1; TRBD2 aligns across 11 bases. The germline CDR1 and CDR2 sequences are DFQATT and SNEGSKA (reference sequence). The CDR3 runs to 17 residues. The V and J ends lost 3 bases and 9 bases, in that order; junction bases with no gene match: 16. CDR3 nucleotide sequence: TGCAGTGCTAGCGATTTTAGCGGGAGGGCCATCGTTTTTGAGCAGTTCTTC. Its protein product is CSASDFSGRAIVFEQFF.

In its sample, this clonotype was seen a few times. The chain joins TRBV7-9 to TRBJ2-7; 7 nucleotides line up with TRBD2. The CDR3 is 12 amino acids. CDR1 and CDR2 (germline): SEHNR, FQNEAQ (reference sequence). The V and J ends lost 5 bases and 6 bases, in that order; junction bases with no gene match: 4. The CDR3 protein is CASSASGPEQYF. The DNA for the CDR3 is TGTGCCAGCAGCGCTAGCGGACCCGAGCAGTACTTC.

This clonotype was detected a few times. The chain couples TRBV7-2 to TRBJ1-1; D unclear. V lost 0 bases and J lost 9, with 5 bases in between. The CDR3 contains 11 residues. Germline V gives CDR1 SGHTA, CDR2 FQGNSA. The CDR3 is CASSLAGKAFF. Here the CDR3 DNA reads TGTGCCAGCAGCTTAGCAGGAAAAGCTTTCTTT.

CDR3 loop: CSASGGEYQETQYF. The DNA of the CDR3 is TGCAGTGCTAGCGGGGGCGAGTACCAAGAGACCCAGTACTTC. The chain is built from TRBV20-1 and TRBJ2-5; D is possibly TRBD1 or TRBD2 (6 bases each). The germline CDR1 and CDR2 sequences are DFQATT and SNEGSKA (reference sequence). The CDR3 runs 14 residues. Trimming took off 3 bases at V and 0 bases at J, with 11 bases between the two ends.

The J gene is TRBJ1-2, the V gene TRBV7-2; D call uncertain. Per the germline V gene, CDR1 is SGHTA and CDR2 is FQGNSA. V was clipped by 2 bases and J by 8 bases, with 12 bases between them. The length of the CDR3 is 13 residues. The CDR3 here is CASSLSRVRGYTF. Here the CDR3 DNA reads TGTGCCAGCAGCTTAAGTAGGGTGCGGGGCTACACCTTC.

V is TRBV6-2 or TRBV6-3 and J is TRBJ2-7, with a possible D match to TRBD1 (5 bases). Germline V gives CDR1 MNHEY, CDR2 SVGEGT. V was shortened by 6 bases and J by 5 bases, with 17 bases between the two germline ends. The CDR3 sequence is 14 residues long. This CDR3 reads CASRRLSGFHEQYF. CDR3 sequence (DNA): TGTGCCAGCAGACGCCTTTCAGGGTTCCACGAGCAGTACTTC.

The table lists this clonotype with a few counts. CDR3 sequence: CASRPTGGVFDTEAFF. CDR3 nucleotides: TGTGCCAGCAGGCCTACAGGGGGCGTATTCGACACTGAAGCTTTCTTT. The chain combines TRBV7-9 with TRBJ1-1, with 9 bases lining up with TRBD1. Germline V CDR1 and CDR2: SEHNR, FQNEAQ (reference sequence). This CDR3 has 16 residues. V trimming: 6 bases; J trimming: 3 bases; junction bases outside the gene matches: 11.

This clonotype has a count of ten or more. The V gene is TRBV20-1, the J gene TRBJ2-7; TRBD1 might be the D (6 bases). This CDR3 is 17 amino acids long. The ends were cut back, 0 bases at V and 1 base at J, with 19 bases in the middle. Germline V gene lookup returns CDR1 DFQATT and CDR2 SNEGSKA (reference sequence). The chain's CDR3 is CSARDNRRGTNSYEQYF. Here the CDR3 DNA reads TGCAGTGCTAGAGACAACCGCAGAGGGACAAATTCCTACGAGCAGTACTTC.

The V call is TRBV4-3, the J call TRBJ2-1; no firm D call. The ends were cut back, 2 bases at V and 6 bases at J, with 11 bases in the middle. The CDR3 has 14 residues. Germline V gene data show CDR1 as LGHNA and CDR2 as YSLEER. CDR3 residues: CASSQSPWGNEQFF. CDR3 coding DNA: TGCGCCAGCAGCCAATCCCCTTGGGGCAATGAGCAGTTCTTC.

The rearrangement uses TRBV28 and TRBJ2-3; 7 bases line up with TRBD2. CDR3 size: 16 residues. V shed 5 bases and J 0 bases; nucleotides not matched to a gene: 8. Germline loops: CDR1 MDHEN, CDR2 SYDVKM. CDR3 DNA sequence: TGTGCCAGCAGTCGTCGAGCGGGGATCAGCACAGATACGCAGTATTTT. Its protein product is CASSRRAGISTDTQYF.

V and J are TRBV7-6 and TRBJ2-3; 8 bases agree with TRBD2. Germline trimming cut 2 bases from V and 5 bases from J; bases unmatched to any gene: 12. In germline, CDR1 is SGHVS, CDR2 FNYEAQ. This CDR3 spans 17 amino acids. The CDR3 nucleotides are TGTGCCAGCAGCTTAATTGTGGCGGGAGGCCCTAGAGATACGCAGTATTTT. The encoded protein is CASSLIVAGGPRDTQYF. The full variable domain, completed using reference TRBV7-6 and TRBJ2-3, is GAGVSQSPRYKVTKRGQDVALRCDPISGHVSLYWYRQALGQGPEFLTYFNYEAQQDKSGLPNDRFSAERPEGSISTLTIQRTEQRDSAMYRCASSLIVAGGPRDTQYFGPGTRLTVL.

V and J are TRBV6-5 and TRBJ2-7; TRBD2 agrees at 11 bases. V lost 2 bases, J lost 2 bases, and 8 bases stayed unmatched. Per germline, CDR1 MNHEY and CDR2 SVGAGI. This CDR3 comprises 17 residues. The CDR3 DNA is TGTGCCAGCAGTTACCCTACGACTAGCGGGATGGCCTACGAGCAGTACTTC. Its protein is CASSYPTTSGMAYEQYF.

There are a few counts of this clonotype. The chain is built from TRBV5-1 and TRBJ2-2; D gene unclear. The CDR3 length is 14 residues. Germline V CDR1 and CDR2: SGHRS, YFSETQ. V gave up 4 bases and J gave up 7 bases, with 14 bases separating them. For the CDR3, the DNA is TGCGCCAGCAGCCAGAGTAGGATGAACGGGGAGCTGTTTTTT. Its protein is CASSQSRMNGELFF.

This clonotype was seen a handful of times. This chain uses TRBV9 with TRBJ1-3; maybe TRBD1 (5 bases). Germline V gene data show CDR1 as SGDLS and CDR2 as YYNGEE. Trimming pared 4 bases from V and 3 bases from J, leaving 11 bases between. This CDR3 has 14 residues. CDR3 loop: CASSTRDGGNTIYF. The CDR3 DNA reads as TGTGCCAGCAGCACGCGGGACGGTGGAAACACCATATATTTT.

The CDR3 protein is CASNQGLANTGELFF. Written as DNA, the CDR3 is TGTGCCAGCAACCAGGGACTAGCGAACACCGGGGAGCTGTTTTTT. V and J are TRBV6-1 and TRBJ2-2; 8 bases match TRBD2. V shed 7 bases, J shed 0 bases, and the junction held 4 bases outside the gene matches. The CDR3 is 15 amino acids. Germline values: CDR1 MNHNS, CDR2 SASEGT.

This clonotype was counted between two and nine times. The V and J genes are TRBV7-8 and TRBJ1-4; D is perhaps TRBD1 (5 bases). The CDR3 runs 17 residues. The V and J ends lost 1 base and 3 bases respectively, with 15 bases between them. CDR1 is SGHVS and CDR2 is FQNEAQ in the germline V gene. The CDR3 coding sequence is TGTGCCAGCAGCTTAGGATATTCAGGGACCGCTAATGAAAAACTGTTTTTT. Translating gives CASSLGYSGTANEKLFF.

The V and J genes are TRBV18 and TRBJ2-2, with D possibly being TRBD2 (5 bases). The V gene lost 0 bases and the J gene lost 4 bases, with 15 bases spanning the gap. This CDR3 is 17 amino acids long. Germline lookup yields CDR1 KGHSH and CDR2 LQKENI. The chain's CDR3 is CASSPPTYGLLTGELFF. The CDR3 DNA reads as TGTGCCAGCTCACCACCGACGTACGGACTTCTCACCGGGGAGCTGTTTTTT.

This clonotype was found a few times. The chain uses TRBV12-3 or TRBV12-4 and TRBJ2-7; D possibly corresponds to TRBD2 (6 bases). The V end lost 1 base, the J end lost 2 bases, and 15 bases lay between the germline ends. The CDR3 sequence is 16 residues long. The CDR3 is CASSLGALALAYEQYF. In DNA form, the CDR3 reads TGTGCCAGCAGTTTAGGTGCGCTAGCGCTTGCCTACGAGCAGTACTTC.

This clonotype appeared a few times. The chain employs TRBV7-2 and TRBJ2-1; a weak D match, TRBD1 (5 bases). Trimming shortened V by 7 bases and J by 1 base, and 8 bases separated the two germline ends. Germline V gene data show CDR1 as SGHTA and CDR2 as FQGNSA. The CDR3 is 13 residues long. CDR3 in DNA: TGTGCCAGCAATCCAGGGTCCTACAATGAGCAGTTCTTC. Protein sequence: CASNPGSYNEQFF.

The CDR3 region has the DNA TGTGCCAGCAGTGGAGGGGGGATCGGGGAGCAGTACTTC. It encodes CASSGGGIGEQYF. The genes are TRBV2 and TRBJ2-7; the D call may be TRBD1 or TRBD2 (6 bases each). Per the germline V gene, CDR1 is SNHLY and CDR2 is FYNNEI. The CDR3 runs 13 residues. V was shortened by 4 bases and J by 7 bases, with 14 bases between the two germline ends.

A few counts support this clonotype. V gene TRBV6-2 or TRBV6-3 combines with J gene TRBJ2-7; D possibly uses TRBD1 or TRBD2 (6 bases each). CDR3 length: 14 residues. The V and J ends lost 5 bases and 2 bases respectively, with 13 bases between them. Germline CDR1 reads MNHEY; CDR2 reads SVGEGT. The CDR3 reads CASSGGGVTYEQYF. CDR3 nucleotides: TGTGCCAGCAGTGGAGGGGGAGTCACCTACGAGCAGTACTTC.